Below are 32 T cell receptor beta chains sequenced from a single sample in a study of a mutant IDH1 vaccine in newly diagnosed glioma. These receptors' antigens are unknown. Time point of the sample: week 11, during vaccination. Vaccination used 300 ug of mutant IDH1 20-mer peptide per dose, with topical imiquimod. Sequencing was performed with immunoSEQ multiplex PCR; in TCRdb, only in-frame clones are kept and a portion is missing. In the table there are about 21,000 clones, 89% of which are singletons. Sequenced here: PBMCs, sampled from a glioma patient whose treatment included an IDH1 peptide vaccine. These receptors were obtained from a woman aged 35 to 49 with glioma.

The rearrangement uses TRBV7-9 and TRBJ1-3; unclear D gene. V was cut by 7 bases and J by 0 bases, with 4 bases left in between. CDR3 length: 12 amino acids. Germline V CDR1 and CDR2: SEHNR, FQNEAQ (reference sequence). CDR3 in DNA: TGTGCCAGCATGAACTCTGGAAACACCATATATTTT. Translating it yields CASMNSGNTIYF.

The V and J genes are TRBV25-1 and TRBJ1-2; 7 bases align to TRBD1. The germline gives CDR1 MGHDK, CDR2 SYGVNS. With 5 bases clipped from V and 2 bases from J, the junction kept 2 bases outside the gene matches. This CDR3 comprises 13 residues. CDR3 DNA: TGTGCCAGCAGTAGGGGACAGAACTATGGCTACACCTTC. Its translation: CASSRGQNYGYTF.

The genes are TRBV25-1 and TRBJ2-1; 8 bases match TRBD1. This CDR3 has 15 residues. Germline V gene data show CDR1 as MGHDK and CDR2 as SYGVNS. V lost 4 bases to trimming and J lost 5 bases; unmatched junction nucleotides: 7. The DNA for the CDR3 is TGTGCCAGCAGTGTCACCGGGACAGGCGACAATGAGCAGTTCTTC. Amino acids: CASSVTGTGDNEQFF.

The rearrangement uses TRBV5-1 and TRBJ1-5; D is possibly TRBD1 (5 bases). The V end was cut by 5 bases, the J end by 7 bases, with 16 bases between. The CDR3 spans 14 residues. Germline V lookup: CDR1 SGHRS, CDR2 YFSETQ. CDR3 DNA: TGCGCCAGCAGTAGGGACGATCGTGGCCAGCCCCAGCATTTT. It is translated as CASSRDDRGQPQHF.

The chain is built from TRBV9 and TRBJ2-3; D may be TRBD1 or TRBD2 (6 bases each). This CDR3 comprises 15 residues. Germline V lookup: CDR1 SGDLS, CDR2 YYNGEE. The V gene lost 4 bases and the J gene lost 3 bases, with 15 bases spanning the gap. As DNA, the CDR3 is TGTGCCAGCAGCCCCTTAGGGGGGTGGACAGATACGCAGTATTTT. It yields the protein CASSPLGGWTDTQYF.

The V gene is TRBV10-2, the J gene TRBJ1-2, with a tentative D call TRBD1 (5 bases). The V and J ends lost 2 bases and 0 bases respectively, with 10 bases between them. This CDR3 contains 15 residues. From germline, CDR1 is WSHSY and CDR2 SAAADI. The DNA of the CDR3 is TGCGCCAGCAGTGAGCCCGGGACGGCTAACTATGGCTACACCTTC. It codes for CASSEPGTANYGYTF.

The chain has TRBV30 and TRBJ1-1; 7 bases map to TRBD1. The V gene's germline CDR1 is GTSNPN and CDR2 SVGIG (reference sequence). The CDR3 extends over 14 amino acids. J was trimmed by 5 bases and V by 0 bases; bases with no gene match: 6. This chain's CDR3 is CAWSVRTGGTEAFF. The CDR3 nucleotides are TGTGCCTGGAGTGTAAGGACAGGCGGGACTGAAGCTTTCTTT.

This sequence joins TRBV5-5 and TRBJ1-5, with D possibly matching TRBD1 (6 bases). The V and J ends lost 0 bases and 12 bases respectively, with 10 bases between them. Germline V gene sequence: CDR1 SGHKS, CDR2 YYEKEE (reference sequence). The length of the CDR3 is 12 residues. The CDR3 loop reads CASSLEGGRQHF. CDR3 nucleotide sequence: TGTGCCAGCAGCTTGGAAGGGGGACGCCAGCATTTT.

V is TRBV5-1 and J is TRBJ1-2; D is perhaps TRBD1 (6 bases). The CDR3 loop spans 14 amino acids. V was cut by 0 bases and J by 6 bases, with 12 bases left in between. Germline CDR1 and CDR2: SGHRS and YFSETQ. The CDR3 sequence: CASSLDRVENGYTF. CDR3 bases: TGCGCCAGCAGCTTGGACAGGGTGGAAAATGGCTACACCTTC.

For this clone: The junction shows a germline mismatch at one end, possibly a read error. The V call is TRBV2, the J call TRBJ2-7, with D maybe TRBD2 (6 bases). The CDR3 consists of 11 residues. Per germline, CDR1 SNHLY and CDR2 FYNNEI. In DNA form, the CDR3 reads TGTGCCAGCAGTGATATGGGACTGCATCACTTC. Its protein product is CASSDMGLHHF.

This clone rates as medium-sized. The chain is built from TRBV11-1 and TRBJ2-6; D ambiguous. Trimming took 5 bases from V and 0 from J, leaving 8 bases between them. The CDR3 loop spans 15 amino acids. The germline V gene has CDR1 SGHAT and CDR2 FQDESV (reference sequence). CDR3 region: CASSLFSSGANVLTF. CDR3 nucleotides: TGTGCCAGCAGCCTCTTCAGCTCTGGGGCCAACGTCCTGACTTTC.

This clone was seen a single time. This chain uses TRBV4-3 with TRBJ2-7; a weak D match, TRBD1 (5 bases). Germline V CDR1 and CDR2: LGHNA, YSLEER. The CDR3 sequence is 14 residues long. Trimming removed 4 bases from V and 2 bases from J, with 12 bases in between. CDR3 loop: CASSRGLPAYEQYF. The CDR3 DNA reads TGCGCCAGCAGCCGGGGCTTGCCCGCCTACGAGCAGTACTTC.

This chain links TRBV4-1 with TRBJ2-3, with TRBD2 matching over 8 bases. The germline CDR1 and CDR2 sequences are MGHRA and YSYEKL. This CDR3 is 17 amino acids long. Unmatched junction bases numbered 8, after V lost 1 base and J lost 2 bases. CDR3 in amino acids: CASSQVLRGRNTDTQYF. In DNA, the CDR3 is TGCGCCAGCAGCCAAGTTTTACGCGGGAGGAACACAGATACGCAGTATTTT.

The genes are TRBV2 and TRBJ2-3; 11 nucleotides line up with TRBD2. J was trimmed by 2 bases and V by 6 bases; bases with no gene match: 4. The CDR3 runs to 15 residues. Per germline, CDR1 SNHLY and CDR2 FYNNEI. This CDR3 reads CASSLAGGYTDTQYF. CDR3 nucleotide sequence: TGTGCCAGCAGCTTAGCGGGGGGGTACACAGATACGCAGTATTTT.

The genes are TRBV5-1 and TRBJ2-4, with D unresolved. The CDR3 covers 15 residues. Trimming pared 1 base from V and 0 bases from J, leaving 8 bases between. CDR1 and CDR2 (germline): SGHRS, YFSETQ. CDR3 sequence: CASSLTGLAKNIQYF. The CDR3 region has the DNA TGCGCCAGCAGCTTGACCGGGCTAGCCAAAAACATTCAGTACTTC.

The J gene is TRBJ2-2, the V gene TRBV2; D is possibly TRBD1 (5 bases). This CDR3 comprises 15 residues. CDR1 is SNHLY and CDR2 is FYNNEI in the germline V gene. Trimming took 7 bases from V and 0 from J, leaving 12 bases between them. CDR3 sequence: CASKDRQTNTGELFF. The CDR3 DNA follows: TGTGCCAGCAAAGACAGACAGACGAACACCGGGGAGCTGTTTTTT.

The chain combines TRBV4-1 with TRBJ2-5; D is undetermined. The V and J ends lost 2 bases and 4 bases respectively, with 17 bases between them. From germline, CDR1 is MGHRA and CDR2 YSYEKL. The CDR3 runs to 16 residues. CDR3 protein: CASSQTGPLGSETQYF. CDR3 DNA sequence: TGCGCCAGCAGCCAAACCGGACCCCTCGGGTCAGAGACCCAGTACTTC.

V and J are TRBV4-1 and TRBJ2-3; D gene unclear. Looked up from germline, CDR1 is MGHRA and CDR2 is YSYEKL. V lost 0 bases and J 0 bases, leaving 7 bases between the germline ends. The CDR3 is made up of 15 amino acids. As DNA, the CDR3 is TGCGCCAGCAGCCAAGAACGTCGTAGCACAGATACGCAGTATTTT. It yields the protein CASSQERRSTDTQYF.

This clone turned up a few times. The chain is built from TRBV5-1 and TRBJ1-1; tentatively, D is TRBD1 (5 bases). This CDR3 comprises 13 residues. Deletions cut 4 bases from V and 1 base from J, with 8 bases between. The germline gives CDR1 SGHRS, CDR2 YFSETQ. The CDR3 reads CASSRTGNTEAFF. Written as DNA, the CDR3 is TGCGCCAGCAGCCGAACAGGGAACACTGAAGCTTTCTTT.

This chain links TRBV10-1 with TRBJ1-1; D is possibly TRBD1 (5 bases). Germline loops: CDR1 WNHNN, CDR2 SYGVQD (reference sequence). The CDR3 covers 15 residues. The V and J ends lost 2 bases and 1 base respectively, with 11 bases between them. The CDR3 reads CASSETGGKNTEAFF. In DNA, the CDR3 is TGCGCCAGCAGTGAGACAGGAGGGAAGAACACTGAAGCTTTCTTT.

The V call is TRBV30, the J call TRBJ1-1, with D possibly being TRBD1 (6 bases). The CDR3 totals 13 residues. CDR1 is GTSNPN and CDR2 is SVGIG in the germline V gene (reference sequence). The ends were cut back, 4 bases at V and 4 bases at J, with 13 bases in the middle. The chain's CDR3 is CAWTLGGGTEAFF. The CDR3 DNA reads TGTGCCTGGACCCTAGGGGGGGGCACTGAAGCTTTCTTT.

V and J are TRBV6-5 and TRBJ1-6; 8 nucleotides line up with TRBD1. The CDR3 consists of 15 residues. In germline, CDR1 is MNHEY, CDR2 SVGAGI. V was clipped by 4 bases and J by 7 bases; unmatched bases: 6. CDR3 sequence reads: CASSSRQGRNSPLHF. The DNA of the CDR3 is TGTGCCAGCAGTTCGCGACAGGGGCGGAATTCACCCCTCCACTTT.

The chain links TRBV6-5 to TRBJ1-1; TRBD1 is a possible D gene (5 bases). Germline CDR1 and CDR2: MNHEY and SVGAGI. This CDR3 region has 12 residues. V dropped 6 bases and J dropped 5 bases, with 10 bases sitting between them. CDR3 sequence (DNA): TGTGCCAGCAGAACCTGGGGGACTGAAGCTTTCTTT. Residues: CASRTWGTEAFF.

The chain carries TRBV6-6 and TRBJ1-2; the match to TRBD1 covers 9 bases. Germline assignment: CDR1 MNHNY and CDR2 SVGAGI (reference sequence). The V and J ends lost 1 base and 3 bases, in that order; junction bases with no gene match: 3. This CDR3 has 15 residues. The CDR3 DNA reads as TGTGCCAGCAGTTACTTGGGACAGGGTTACTATGGCTACACCTTC. This translates into CASSYLGQGYYGYTF.

V is TRBV4-1 and J is TRBJ1-1, with D perhaps TRBD1 (5 bases). Looked up from germline, CDR1 is MGHRA and CDR2 is YSYEKL. This CDR3 is built from 15 residues. V was pared by 4 bases and J by 2 bases, with 14 bases between. The CDR3 DNA follows: TGCGCCAGCAGCCCCACCCCGGGGGGAAACACTGAAGCTTTCTTT. Translated: CASSPTPGGNTEAFF.

The chain uses TRBV5-4 and TRBJ1-1; 9 nucleotides match TRBD1. The trim removed 0 bases at V and 5 bases at J, leaving 2 bases unmatched. The CDR3 consists of 14 residues. Germline CDR1 and CDR2: SGHNT and YYREEE (reference sequence). The CDR3 protein is CASSLGQGGTEAFF. For the CDR3, the DNA is TGTGCCAGCAGCTTGGGACAGGGGGGGACTGAAGCTTTCTTT.

The chain uses TRBV19 and TRBJ1-2, with D maybe TRBD1 (6 bases). CDR1 is LNHDA and CDR2 is SQIVND in the germline V gene (reference sequence). Trimming shortened V by 0 bases and J by 3 bases, and 14 bases separated the two germline ends. The CDR3 sequence is 16 residues long. The DNA for the CDR3 is TGTGCCAGTAGTATAGAAAGGACAGCGTTGGACTATGGCTACACCTTC. It translates to CASSIERTALDYGYTF.

The sample holds a few counts of this clone. The gene calls are TRBV4-1 and TRBJ1-1; no clear D. Germline CDR1 MGHRA, CDR2 YSYEKL. Trimming stripped 0 bases from V and 3 bases from J, with 11 bases between. This CDR3 spans 15 amino acids. The CDR3 DNA is TGCGCCAGCAGCCAAGATCAAGCAGTATACACTGAAGCTTTCTTT. It is translated as CASSQDQAVYTEAFF.

The chain uses TRBV7-8 and TRBJ1-2; 9 bases line up with TRBD1. CDR3 length: 16 residues. V shed 0 bases and J 0 bases; nucleotides not matched to a gene: 2. Germline V gives CDR1 SGHVS, CDR2 FQNEAQ. CDR3 bases: TGTGCCAGCAGCTTAGCCCGGACAGGGGCTAACTATGGCTACACCTTC. This translates into CASSLARTGANYGYTF.

The chain employs TRBV27 and TRBJ2-7; D is uncertain. There are 14 residues in the CDR3. CDR1 and CDR2 (germline): MNHEY, SMNVEV (reference sequence). V lost 6 bases, J lost 0 bases, and 12 bases lay in between. CDR3 amino acids: CASRTELPSYEQYF. DNA for the CDR3: TGTGCCAGCAGGACTGAACTTCCCTCCTACGAGCAGTACTTC.

This clone came up a few times. The CDR3 sequence: CASSGPGSPRYEQYF. For the CDR3, the DNA is TGTGCCAGCAGCGGGCCCGGATCTCCTCGCTACGAGCAGTACTTC. The rearrangement links TRBV7-9 to TRBJ2-7; D call uncertain. Germline CDR1 SEHNR, CDR2 FQNEAQ (reference sequence). The V end was cut by 5 bases, the J end by 3 bases, with 17 bases between. The CDR3 runs to 15 residues. Filled out from reference TRBV7-9 and TRBJ2-7, the complete variable domain reads DTGVSQNPRHKITKRGQNVTFRCDPISEHNRLYWYRQTLGQGPEFLTYFQNEAQLEKSRLLSDRFSAERPKGSFSTLEIQRTEQGDSAMYLCASSGPGSPRYEQYFGPGTRLTVT.

This sequence joins TRBV7-2 and TRBJ1-1, with D perhaps matching TRBD1 (5 bases). CDR3 length equals 17 residues. V lost 2 bases and J 6 bases, leaving 22 bases between the germline ends. Germline values: CDR1 SGHTA, CDR2 FQGNSA. CDR3 DNA sequence: TGTGCCAGCAGCTTAATGGGTGGCTTTGCGACAGCCGCTGAAGCTTTCTTT. Protein: CASSLMGGFATAAEAFF.